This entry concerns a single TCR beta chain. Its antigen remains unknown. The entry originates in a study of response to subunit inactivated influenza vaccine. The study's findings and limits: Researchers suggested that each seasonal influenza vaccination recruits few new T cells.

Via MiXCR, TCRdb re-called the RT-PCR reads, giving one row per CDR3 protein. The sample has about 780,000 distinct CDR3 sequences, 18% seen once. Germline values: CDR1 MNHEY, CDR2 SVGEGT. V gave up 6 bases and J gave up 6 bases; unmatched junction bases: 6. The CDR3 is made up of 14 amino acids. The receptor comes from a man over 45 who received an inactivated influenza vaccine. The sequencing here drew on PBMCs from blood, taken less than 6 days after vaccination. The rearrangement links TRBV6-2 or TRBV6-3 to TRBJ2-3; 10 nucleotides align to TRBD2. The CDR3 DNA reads TGTGCCAGCAGCCGCCTGACTAGCGGGGATACGCAGTATTTT. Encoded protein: CASSRLTSGDTQYF.